The 2 T cell receptor beta chains presented below share a single source sample, sequenced in a study of T-cell reconstitution after alpha-beta-depleted transplantation in children. Unique molecular identifiers were used in preparing the TCRbeta library. A single record per CDR3 protein comes from TCRdb applying MiXCR to the PCR reads. Among 450,000 to 550,000 distinct CDR3 sequences listed, about an eighth were seen once. The material sequenced was PBMCs, mostly from graft donor cells, taken 180 days after TCRalphabeta/CD19-depleted stem cell transplant. The receptors stem from a female patient aged 2-9 years who had a stem cell transplant for aplastic anemia, so the T cells may come from the graft donor.

V gene TRBV7-2 combines with J gene TRBJ2-1, with TRBD2 identical over 11 bases. The CDR3 is 13 amino acids. J gave up 10 bases and V 5 bases, and 4 bases lay outside the gene matches. The germline gives CDR1 SGHTA, CDR2 FQGNSA. The CDR3: CASSPLAGDEQFF. CDR3 bases: TGTGCCAGCAGCCCACTAGCGGGAGACGAGCAGTTCTTC.

This clonotype was found many times. The genes are TRBV20-1 and TRBJ2-5; 10 nucleotides line up with TRBD1. V was clipped by 3 bases and J by 5 bases; unmatched bases: 9. From germline, CDR1 is DFQATT and CDR2 SNEGSKA (reference sequence). This CDR3 region has 15 residues. This CDR3 is CSASAGTGVGETQYF. The CDR3 DNA follows: TGCAGTGCTAGTGCCGGGACAGGGGTCGGGGAGACCCAGTACTTC.